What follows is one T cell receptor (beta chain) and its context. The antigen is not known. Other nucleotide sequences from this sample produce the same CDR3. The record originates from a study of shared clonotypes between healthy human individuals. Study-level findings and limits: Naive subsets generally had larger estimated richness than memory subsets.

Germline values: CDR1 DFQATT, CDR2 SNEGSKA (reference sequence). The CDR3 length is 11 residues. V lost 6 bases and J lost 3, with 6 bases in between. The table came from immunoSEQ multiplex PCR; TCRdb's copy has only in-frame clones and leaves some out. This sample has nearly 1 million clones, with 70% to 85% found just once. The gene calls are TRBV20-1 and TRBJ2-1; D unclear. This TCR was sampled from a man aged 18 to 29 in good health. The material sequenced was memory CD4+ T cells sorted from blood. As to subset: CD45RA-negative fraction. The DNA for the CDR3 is TGCAGTGCGGAAAACTACAATGAGCAGTTCTTC. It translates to CSAENYNEQFF.